Given below is one T cell receptor beta chain in context. V was pared by 6 bases and J by 3 bases, with 9 bases of the junction left unmatched. Germline CDR1 is MDHEN and CDR2 is SYDVKM. The CDR3 extends over 15 amino acids. Original data processing: Reference gene primer amplification gave nucleated cell count estimates. Assay: immunoSEQ multiplex PCR; the TCRdb copy retains only in-frame clones and omits some. V and J calls plus clone size are reproduced from that table; the DNA served to infer D and trimming. This table holds under 250,000 clones, around four fifths found once. The data are from a study of blood T cell repertoires in COVID-19. For the study at large: Samples representing acute and convalescent COVID-19 were sourced from the United States, Italy and Spain.

The gene calls are TRBV28 and TRBJ2-5; 8 bases match TRBD2. The source of this sequence is a woman between 50 and 59 years old with acute or convalescent COVID-19. What was sequenced was peripheral blood. CDR3 loop: CASSRGGRGKETQYF. In nucleotides, the CDR3 is TGTGCCAGCAGCCGGGGGGGCAGGGGCAAAGAGACCCAGTACTTC.